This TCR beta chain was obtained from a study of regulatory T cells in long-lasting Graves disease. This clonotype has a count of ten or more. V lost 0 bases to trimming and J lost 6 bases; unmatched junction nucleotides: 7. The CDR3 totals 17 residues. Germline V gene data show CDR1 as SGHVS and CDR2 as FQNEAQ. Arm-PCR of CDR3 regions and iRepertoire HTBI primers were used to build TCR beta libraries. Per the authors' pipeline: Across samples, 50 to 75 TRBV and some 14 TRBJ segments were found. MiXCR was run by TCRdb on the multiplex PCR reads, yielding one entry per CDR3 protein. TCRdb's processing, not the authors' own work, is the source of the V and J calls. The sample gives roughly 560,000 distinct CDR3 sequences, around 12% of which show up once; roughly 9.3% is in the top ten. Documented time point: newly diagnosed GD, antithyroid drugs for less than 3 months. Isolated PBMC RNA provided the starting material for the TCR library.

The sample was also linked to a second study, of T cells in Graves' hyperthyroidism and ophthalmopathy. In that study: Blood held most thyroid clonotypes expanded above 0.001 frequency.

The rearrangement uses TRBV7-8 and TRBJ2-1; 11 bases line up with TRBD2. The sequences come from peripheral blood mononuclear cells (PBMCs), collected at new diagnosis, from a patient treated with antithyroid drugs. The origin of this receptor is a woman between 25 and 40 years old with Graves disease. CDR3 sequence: CASSLAAITSGSNEQFF. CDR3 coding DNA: TGTGCCAGCAGCTTAGCGGCGATAACTAGCGGGAGCAATGAGCAGTTCTTC. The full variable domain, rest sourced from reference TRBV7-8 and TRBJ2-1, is GAGVSQSPRYKVAKRGQDVALRCDPISGHVSLFWYQQALGQGPEFLTYFQNEAQLDKSGLPSDRFFAERPEGSVSTLKIQRTQQEDSAVYLCASSLAAITSGSNEQFFGPGTRLTVL.